This is a list of T cell receptor beta chains from one sample in a study of T cells in Graves' hyperthyroidism and ophthalmopathy. MiXCR was run by TCRdb on the multiplex PCR reads, yielding one entry per CDR3 protein. The data show 530,000 or so distinct CDR3 sequences, with around 24% seen just once and about 11% held by the top ten. Source material: blood. The origin of the receptors is a woman aged 30 to 39 with Graves' ophthalmopathy. Both conserved end residues are part of each CDR3. D genes are given only for firm matches. Size is stated for part of the rows, as once, few or many counts, or as a class when the clone is expanded.

CDR3 DNA	CDR3 protein	V gene	clone size	J gene	D gene
TGTGCCATCAGTGGGCAGGACAGAAAACAAGAGACCCAGTACTTC	CAISGQDRKQETQYF	TRBV10-3	-	TRBJ2-5	-
TGTGCCAGCAGCTTAGATCATTGGGGTTTGGGCACTGAAGCTTTCTTT	CASSLDHWGLGTEAFF	TRBV11-2	many	TRBJ1-1	-
TGTGCCAGCAGTGAAGAGCCAGGGGGCGCGGGCACTGAAGCTTTCTTT	CASSEEPGGAGTEAFF	TRBV2	many	TRBJ1-1	TRBD1
TGTGCCAGCAGCACGACCGGGGGGGTCTATGGCTACACCTTC	CASSTTGGVYGYTF	TRBV7-2	few	TRBJ1-2	-
TGTGCCATCAGTGAAGAAGGCCGGTTCAATCAGCCCCAGCATTTT	CAISEEGRFNQPQHF	TRBV10-3	-	TRBJ1-5	-
TGTGCCAGCAGTTCAGGGACAGGGGGGGGGACTGAAGCTTTCTTT	CASSSGTGGGTEAFF	TRBV27	many	TRBJ1-1	TRBD1
TGCAGTGCTAGTCCCGAGAGGACCGATCAGCCCCAGCATTTT	CSASPERTDQPQHF	TRBV20-1	-	TRBJ1-5	-
TGTGCCAGTACCCCTTGGGGGGCCGGTACTGAAGCTTTCTTT	CASTPWGAGTEAFF	TRBV19	many	TRBJ1-1	-
TGTGCCAGCAACATAGCCCGCACCGGGAGAAACACTGAAGCTTTCTTT	CASNIARTGRNTEAFF	TRBV6-2/TRBV6-3	-	TRBJ1-1	-
TGTGCCAGTAGTCGCCCACCGGGACGAGAGACCCAGTACTTC	CASSRPPGRETQYF	TRBV12-3/TRBV12-4	few	TRBJ2-5	-
TGCGCCAGCAGCTTGGAGGGGGTTTGGGAGACCCAGTACTTC	CASSLEGVWETQYF	TRBV5-1	many	TRBJ2-5	-
TGTGCCAGCAGTTTAGACGGGACAGGGTATTCACCCCTCCACTTT	CASSLDGTGYSPLHF	TRBV12-3/TRBV12-4	-	TRBJ1-6	TRBD1
TGTGCCAGCACCCCCGTGAAGGGCCGCAACGAGCAGTACTTC	CASTPVKGRNEQYF	TRBV28	-	TRBJ2-7	-
TGTGCCAGCAGCGCCCCGGGACGTATCTCTGGGGCCAACGTCCTGACTTTC	CASSAPGRISGANVLTF	TRBV11-2	few	TRBJ2-6	-
TGCGCCAGCAGCCTTGGTGATATAATGAACACTGAAGCTTTCTTT	CASSLGDIMNTEAFF	TRBV5-1	many	TRBJ1-1	-
TGTGCCAGCAGTTTTCGTGCCAATAGCAATCAGCCCCAGCATTTT	CASSFRANSNQPQHF	TRBV28	-	TRBJ1-5	-
TGCAGCGTTGGGGCGACAGCCTCGAACACCGGGGAGCTGTTTTTT	CSVGATASNTGELFF	TRBV29-1	many	TRBJ2-2	-
TGTGCCAGTAGTACCACGGCGGGGGGGCAGGGAGAGACCCAGTACTTC	CASSTTAGGQGETQYF	TRBV19	many	TRBJ2-5	TRBD2
TGTGCCAGCAGTCAAGACAGTTTCGCGAACACCGGGGAGCTGTTTTTT	CASSQDSFANTGELFF	TRBV6-1	many	TRBJ2-2	-
TGTGCCAGCAGTTTACTTGGGCTGGGCTGGACTGAAGCTTTCTTT	CASSLLGLGWTEAFF	TRBV12-3/TRBV12-4	many	TRBJ1-1	-
TGTGCCAGCAGCCCCCTTGGGGACAGCAGTTTAACTGAAGCTTTCTTT	CASSPLGDSSLTEAFF	TRBV3-1	-	TRBJ1-1	TRBD1
TGCAGTGCTGGTTCAGGGAATCAGCCCCAGCATTTT	CSAGSGNQPQHF	TRBV20-1	-	TRBJ1-5	-
TGTGCCAGCAGTTACAACACGGGACAGCAAAATCCATATGGCTACACCTTC	CASSYNTGQQNPYGYTF	TRBV6-5	many	TRBJ1-2	TRBD1
TGTGCCATCACTGATCGACCCTCAGCGACCCAAGAGACCCAGTACTTC	CAITDRPSATQETQYF	TRBV10-3	-	TRBJ2-5	-
TGTGCCAGTAAAACGCAGACCACTGAAGCTTTCTTT	CASKTQTTEAFF	TRBV19	-	TRBJ1-1	-
TGCAGCGTTGAAGATCTTGTCAAAAAGGCCGAACTCTATGGCTACACCTTC	CSVEDLVKKAELYGYTF	TRBV29-1	many	TRBJ1-2	-
TGTGCCAGCAGCCTTGAACAGTCTTACTACACTGAAGCTTTCTTT	CASSLEQSYYTEAFF	TRBV11-2	-	TRBJ1-1	-
TGCAGTGCTAGATTGGACAGGGACTACGAGCAGTACTTC	CSARLDRDYEQYF	TRBV20-1	many	TRBJ2-7	TRBD1
TGTGCCAGTAGTAGAGGGACAGAACATCTCGACACCTTC	CASSRGTEHLDTF	TRBV19	many	TRBJ1-2	TRBD1
TGCGCCAGCAGCCACTCGACAGCAATGAACACTGAAGCTTTCTTT	CASSHSTAMNTEAFF	TRBV5-1	many	TRBJ1-1	-
TGTGCCAGCAGTCCCGGGACGGGCGAGGAGACCAAGTACTTC	CASSPGTGEETKYF	TRBV27	-	TRBJ2-5	-
TGCAGCGTTGTGCGGGGCCAAGAGACCCAGTACTTC	CSVVRGQETQYF	TRBV29-1	many	TRBJ2-5	-
TGCAGTGCTCCTCGACAAGACGTCTCCTACGAGCAGTACTTC	CSAPRQDVSYEQYF	TRBV20-1	many	TRBJ2-7	-
TGCGCCAGCACCCCCACAGACACCGACTCCTACGAGCAGTACTTC	CASTPTDTDSYEQYF	TRBV4-1	many	TRBJ2-7	-
TGTGCCAGCATTGGACTGGGGGCTAGCGCGAACACCGGGGAGCTGTTTTTT	CASIGLGASANTGELFF	TRBV12-3/TRBV12-4	-	TRBJ2-2	-
TGTGCCAGCAGGATCACGTCCGGCAAAAACATTCAGTACTTC	CASRITSGKNIQYF	TRBV11-2	many	TRBJ2-4	-
TGTGCCTGGAGTGATGGGGGCCTAGGAGGCTACACCTTC	CAWSDGGLGGYTF	TRBV30	-	TRBJ1-2	-
TGTGCCAGCAGCACCGGGACTAGTTCCTACGAGCAGTACTTC	CASSTGTSSYEQYF	TRBV6-5	many	TRBJ2-7	TRBD2
TGTGCCAGCAGCCGGGGCTGGGACACTGAAGCTTTCTTT	CASSRGWDTEAFF	TRBV12-3/TRBV12-4	many	TRBJ1-1	-
TGTGCCAGCAGTTACTCCGCGGGACAACTAGGCTTGTACTTC	CASSYSAGQLGLYF	TRBV6-5	-	TRBJ2-7	-
TGTGCCAGCAGTTTACGATCACAACAAGAGACCCAGTACTTC	CASSLRSQQETQYF	TRBV28	few	TRBJ2-5	-
TGTGCCATCAGTGAGTCGGCAGGGTTTCGAGAGACCCAGTACTTC	CAISESAGFRETQYF	TRBV10-3	few	TRBJ2-5	-
TGTGCCAGCAGCCGCTACAGGACAATAATATGGGGCTATGGCTACACCTTC	CASSRYRTIIWGYGYTF	TRBV13	many	TRBJ1-2	-
TGTGCCAGTACTGGACAGGGGGCGTACACTGAAGCTTTCTTT	CASTGQGAYTEAFF	TRBV19	many	TRBJ1-1	TRBD1
TGTGCCAGCAGCCGGGACAGGGGACCTCATCAGCCCCAGCATTTT	CASSRDRGPHQPQHF	TRBV7-8	many	TRBJ1-5	TRBD1
TGTGCCAGCAGGATAAATGTGGGGGGCAGGAACACTGAAGCTTTCTTT	CASRINVGGRNTEAFF	TRBV6-1	many	TRBJ1-1	-
TGTGCCAGCAGTTTATTTTTTGTCAGGGGGGGTGATCAGCCCCAGCATTTT	CASSLFFVRGGDQPQHF	TRBV27	few	TRBJ1-5	TRBD1
TGTGCCTGGGCGGACGGAAGTAATTCACCCCTCCACTTT	CAWADGSNSPLHF	TRBV30	-	TRBJ1-6	-
TGTGCCACCAGCAAAGGGACAGGGGACATCTATGGCTACACCTTC	CATSKGTGDIYGYTF	TRBV15	many	TRBJ1-2	TRBD1
TGCAGTGCTTCAATGACAGATGGAAACACCATATATTTT	CSASMTDGNTIYF	TRBV20-1	-	TRBJ1-3	-